These 14 T cell receptor beta chains came from one sample sequenced in a study of Ad26.COV2.S vaccination and SARS-CoV-2 variants (dated by TCRdb to about 2021). The receptor library was made with the immunoSEQ multiplex PCR assay. The immuneACCESS repertoire file appears here via TCRdb, limited to in-frame rearrangements. These files lack a portion of the clones; in checked studies, under half of the deficit traces to unresolved V genes, and the cause of the others is not known. The sample table holds hundreds of thousands of clones, of which 89% were seen once. Together, the top ten hold about 2.5% of the sample. The treatment or condition label here, explained by the study, means: roughly 18 received Ad26.COV2.S at low or high dose, single or two shots; about 5 received placebo; per-sample allocation not given. For vaccine and placebo recipients, the sequenced repertoires came from samples collected on day 63 after the first injection.

Sequenced material: peripheral blood, taken in a trial of Ad26.COV2.S vaccine versus placebo. The source of these receptors is a person between 18 and 65 years old who received the Ad26.COV2.S COVID-19 vaccine or a placebo.

Written as DNA, the CDR3 is TGCGCCAGCAGCCAGCTACAGGGAACCGGGGAGCTGTTTTTT. Amino acid sequence: CASSQLQGTGELFF. J is TRBJ2-2 and V is TRBV4-1; a possible D gene is TRBD1 (6 bases). The CDR3 sequence is 14 residues long. Germline-derived CDR1 and CDR2 are MGHRA and YSYEKL. V shed 3 bases and J shed 5 bases, with 10 bases lying between them.

This chain joins TRBV28 and TRBJ1-1, with D unresolved. The CDR3 covers 16 residues. V was cut by 7 bases and J by 8 bases, with 26 bases left in between. Germline CDR1 is MDHEN and CDR2 is SYDVKM. The DNA for the CDR3 is TGTGCCAGCATCGACTCTCGGGCCCTTTCCCGCGGAGAAGCTTTCTTT. Amino acids: CASIDSRALSRGEAFF.

The chain links TRBV11-3 to TRBJ2-3, with TRBD2 matching 7 bases. V lost 4 bases to trimming and J lost 7 bases; unmatched junction nucleotides: 17. The CDR3 totals 17 residues. In germline, CDR1 is SGHNT, CDR2 YENEEA. The CDR3 DNA sequence: TGTGCCAGCAGCTCGTGGAGGCTAGCGGCTACCCGGCATACGCAGTATTTT. Protein: CASSSWRLAATRHTQYF.

As regards this clone: Other DNA sequences within the sample encode an identical CDR3. The chain employs TRBV7-3 and TRBJ2-3; D remains unclear. Germline V gene data show CDR1 as SGHTA and CDR2 as FQGTGA. The CDR3 extends over 13 amino acids. Trimming stripped 5 bases from V and 2 bases from J, with 8 bases between. CDR3 coding DNA: TGTGCCAGCAGCCTCCAGGTCACAGATACGCAGTATTTT. It specifies CASSLQVTDTQYF.

The chain combines TRBV4-3 with TRBJ1-2, with D unresolved. Germline CDR1 is LGHNA and CDR2 is YSLEER. Trimming pared 0 bases from V and 4 bases from J, leaving 15 bases between. This CDR3 has 16 amino acids. In nucleotides, the CDR3 is TGCGCCAGCAGCCAAGATGGACGGCCCGTAGGCTATGGCTACACCTTC. This codes for CASSQDGRPVGYGYTF.

This chain links TRBV24-1 with TRBJ2-1, with 8 bases aligning to TRBD2. The CDR3 covers 16 residues. Germline V CDR1 and CDR2: KGHDR, SFDVKD. V lost 5 bases to trimming and J lost 5 bases; unmatched junction nucleotides: 10. The CDR3, as DNA: TGTGCCACCAGTGCGATTAGCGGGACTTTCAACAATGAGCAGTTCTTC. Amino acids: CATSAISGTFNNEQFF.

This chain joins TRBV4-3 and TRBJ2-1; 7 positions agree with TRBD1. CDR3 length: 17 amino acids. Trimming took 0 bases from V and 1 from J; bases not matched to a gene: 6. Germline V gene lookup returns CDR1 LGHNA and CDR2 YSLEER. In DNA form, the CDR3 reads TGCGCCAGCAGCCAAGATCCGGGGACAGTATCCTACAATGAGCAGTTCTTC. Its protein product is CASSQDPGTVSYNEQFF.

This chain uses TRBV6-5 with TRBJ2-7; tentative D call: TRBD1 (6 bases). The CDR3 runs to 12 residues. Germline CDR1 and CDR2: MNHEY and SVGAGI. Trimming cost V 6 bases and J 5 bases, with 11 bases left between them. The CDR3 region has the DNA TGTGCCAGCAGACAGGGCTGGGACGAGCAGTACTTC. As protein: CASRQGWDEQYF.

This clone is a singleton in its sample. This chain uses TRBV5-6 with TRBJ2-5; no clear D gene. This CDR3 is 15 amino acids long. Germline assignment: CDR1 SGHDT and CDR2 YYEEEE. V was clipped by 0 bases and J by 0 bases, with 9 bases between them. CDR3 loop: CASSLAGDYQETQYF. DNA for the CDR3: TGTGCCAGCAGCTTGGCAGGCGACTACCAAGAGACCCAGTACTTC.

The chain carries TRBV14 and TRBJ2-5; D possibly corresponds to TRBD2 (6 bases). Germline CDR1 and CDR2: SGHDN and FVKESK. V dropped 1 base and J dropped 2 bases, with 14 bases sitting between them. The CDR3 extends over 16 amino acids. CDR3 in amino acids: CASSQVTSRHQETQYF. The CDR3 DNA reads TGTGCCAGCAGCCAAGTAACTAGCCGACATCAAGAGACCCAGTACTTC. The variable domain in full, with the rest retrieved from reference TRBV14 and TRBJ2-5, is EAGVTQFPSHSVIEKGQTVTLRCDPISGHDNLYWYRRVMGKEIKFLLHFVKESKQDESGMPNNRFLAERTGGTYSTLKVQPAELEDSGVYFCASSQVTSRHQETQYFGPGTRLLVL.

This chain connects TRBV9 to TRBJ2-1; 8 bases agree with TRBD1. CDR1 is SGDLS, CDR2 YYNGEE, per germline. The CDR3 has 13 amino acids. V lost 4 bases to trimming and J lost 7 bases; unmatched junction nucleotides: 4. Here the CDR3 reads CASSPRTGNEQFF. For the CDR3, the DNA is TGTGCCAGCAGCCCACGGACAGGGAATGAGCAGTTCTTC.

This clone has a handful of counts. V usage is TRBV7-2 and J usage is TRBJ2-7, with 10 positions matching TRBD1. With V trimmed by 2 bases and J by 1 base, 2 bases remained unmatched. The CDR3 loop spans 15 amino acids. Germline loops: CDR1 SGHTA, CDR2 FQGNSA. The CDR3 loop is CASSLRTGGSYEQYF. Here the CDR3 DNA reads TGTGCCAGCAGCTTAAGGACAGGGGGGTCCTACGAGCAGTACTTC.

The chain employs TRBV15 and TRBJ2-7, with D tentatively TRBD1 or TRBD2 (6 bases each). V lost 1 base to trimming and J lost 0 bases, with 19 bases between them. The CDR3 extends over 18 amino acids. Germline CDR1 and CDR2: LNHNV and YYDKDF (reference sequence). CDR3: CATSRGGGRGRSSYEQYF. CDR3 coding DNA: TGTGCCACCAGCAGAGGAGGGGGACGGGGGAGAAGCTCCTACGAGCAGTACTTC.

The chain has TRBV29-1 and TRBJ2-2; weak D call: TRBD1 (6 bases). CDR3 size: 11 residues. V was pared by 7 bases and J by 7 bases, with 10 bases between. From germline, CDR1 is SQVTM and CDR2 ANQGSEA. Here the CDR3 reads CSGIRGGELFF. CDR3 nucleotide sequence: TGCAGCGGAATCAGGGGCGGGGAGCTGTTTTTT.